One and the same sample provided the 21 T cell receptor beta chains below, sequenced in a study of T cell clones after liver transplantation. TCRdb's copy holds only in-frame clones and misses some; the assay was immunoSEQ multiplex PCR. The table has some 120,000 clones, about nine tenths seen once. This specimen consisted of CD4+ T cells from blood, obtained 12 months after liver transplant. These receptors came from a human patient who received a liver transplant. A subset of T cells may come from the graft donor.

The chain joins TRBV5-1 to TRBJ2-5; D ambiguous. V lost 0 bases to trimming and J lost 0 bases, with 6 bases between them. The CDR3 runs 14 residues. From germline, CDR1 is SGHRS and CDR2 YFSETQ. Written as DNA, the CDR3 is TGCGCCAGCAGCTTGGTGGGGTACCAAGAGACCCAGTACTTC. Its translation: CASSLVGYQETQYF. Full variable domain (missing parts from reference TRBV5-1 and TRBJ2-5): KAGVTQTPRYLIKTRGQQVTLSCSPISGHRSVSWYQQTPGQGLQFLFEYFSETQRNKGNFPGRFSGRQFSNSRSEMNVSTLELGDSALYLCASSLVGYQETQYFGPGTRLLVL.

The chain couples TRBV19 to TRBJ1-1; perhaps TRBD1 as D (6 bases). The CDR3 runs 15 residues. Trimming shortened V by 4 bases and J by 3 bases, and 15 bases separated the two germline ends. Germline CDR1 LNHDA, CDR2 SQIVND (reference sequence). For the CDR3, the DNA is TGTGCCAGTAGTAGGACAGCCCTGGGACACACTGAAGCTTTCTTT. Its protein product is CASSRTALGHTEAFF. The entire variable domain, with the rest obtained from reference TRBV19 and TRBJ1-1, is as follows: DGGITQSPKYLFRKEGQNVTLSCEQNLNHDAMYWYRQDPGQGLRLIYYSQIVNDFQKGDIAEGYSVSREKKESFPLTVTSAQKNPTAFYLCASSRTALGHTEAFFGQGTRLTVV.

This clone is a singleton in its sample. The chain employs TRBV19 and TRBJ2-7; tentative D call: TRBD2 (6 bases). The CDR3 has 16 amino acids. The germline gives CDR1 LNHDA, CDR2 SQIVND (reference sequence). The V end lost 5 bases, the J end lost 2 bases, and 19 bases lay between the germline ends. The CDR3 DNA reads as TGTGCCAGTAGTCTCCTCGGAGGGGTCCGACCCTACGAGCAGTACTTC. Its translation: CASSLLGGVRPYEQYF.

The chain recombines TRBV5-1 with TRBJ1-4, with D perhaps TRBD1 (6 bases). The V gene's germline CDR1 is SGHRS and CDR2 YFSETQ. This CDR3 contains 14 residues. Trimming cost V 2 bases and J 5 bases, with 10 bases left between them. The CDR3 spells CASSLQGPNEKLFF. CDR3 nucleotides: TGCGCCAGCAGCTTACAGGGTCCCAATGAAAAACTGTTTTTT.

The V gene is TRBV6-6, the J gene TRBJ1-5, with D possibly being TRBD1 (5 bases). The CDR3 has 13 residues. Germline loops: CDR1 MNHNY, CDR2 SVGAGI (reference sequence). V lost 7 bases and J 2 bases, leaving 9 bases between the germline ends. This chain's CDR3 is CASTLGGNQPQHF. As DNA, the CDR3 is TGTGCCAGCACCCTGGGGGGCAATCAGCCCCAGCATTTT.

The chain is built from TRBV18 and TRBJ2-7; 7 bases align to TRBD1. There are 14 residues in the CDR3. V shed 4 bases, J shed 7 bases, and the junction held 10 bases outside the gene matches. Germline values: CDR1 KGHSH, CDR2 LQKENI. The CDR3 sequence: CASSQGTVFGEQYF. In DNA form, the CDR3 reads TGTGCCAGCTCACAAGGGACAGTCTTTGGGGAGCAGTACTTC.

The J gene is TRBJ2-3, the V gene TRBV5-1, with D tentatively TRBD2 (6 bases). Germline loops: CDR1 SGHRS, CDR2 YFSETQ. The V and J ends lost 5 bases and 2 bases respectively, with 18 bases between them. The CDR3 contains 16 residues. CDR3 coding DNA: TGCGCCAGCAGAAAATCCGGGAGCGTCAACACAGATACGCAGTATTTT. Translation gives CASRKSGSVNTDTQYF.

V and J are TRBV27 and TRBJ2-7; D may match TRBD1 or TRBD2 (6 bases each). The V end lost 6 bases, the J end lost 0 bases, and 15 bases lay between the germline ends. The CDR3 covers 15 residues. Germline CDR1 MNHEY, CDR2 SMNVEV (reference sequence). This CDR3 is CASSEGGLSSYEQYF. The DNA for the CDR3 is TGTGCCAGCAGCGAGGGGGGCCTAAGCTCCTACGAGCAGTACTTC.

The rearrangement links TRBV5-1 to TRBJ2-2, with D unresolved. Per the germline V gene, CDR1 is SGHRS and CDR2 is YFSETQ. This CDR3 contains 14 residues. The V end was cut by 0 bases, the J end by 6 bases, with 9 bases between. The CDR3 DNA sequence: TGCGCCAGCAGCTTGGAAGGCAACTCCGGGGAGCTGTTTTTT. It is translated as CASSLEGNSGELFF.

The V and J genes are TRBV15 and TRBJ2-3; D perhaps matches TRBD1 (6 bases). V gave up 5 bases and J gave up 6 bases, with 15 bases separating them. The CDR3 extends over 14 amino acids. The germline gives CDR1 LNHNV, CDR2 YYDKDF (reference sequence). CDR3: CATSGAARGDTQYF. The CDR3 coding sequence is TGTGCCACCAGCGGGGCCGCGAGGGGGGATACGCAGTATTTT. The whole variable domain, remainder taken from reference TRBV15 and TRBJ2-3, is DAMVIQNPRYQVTQFGKPVTLSCSQTLNHNVMYWYQQKSSQAPKLLFHYYDKDFNNEADTPDNFQSRRPNTSFCFLDIRSPGLGDTAMYLCATSGAARGDTQYFGPGTRLTVL.

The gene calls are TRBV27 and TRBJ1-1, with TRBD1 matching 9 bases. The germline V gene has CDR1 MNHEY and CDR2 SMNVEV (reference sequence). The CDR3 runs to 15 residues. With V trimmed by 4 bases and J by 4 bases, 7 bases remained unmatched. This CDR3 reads CASSSLQGAGTEAFF. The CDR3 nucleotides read TGTGCCAGCAGTTCACTACAGGGGGCTGGCACTGAAGCTTTCTTT.

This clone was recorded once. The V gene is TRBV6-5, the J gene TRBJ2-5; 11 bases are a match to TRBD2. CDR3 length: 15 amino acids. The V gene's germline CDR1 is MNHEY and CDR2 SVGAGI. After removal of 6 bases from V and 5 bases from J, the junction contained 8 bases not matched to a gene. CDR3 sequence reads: CASRQLAGEQETQYF. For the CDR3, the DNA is TGTGCCAGCAGGCAACTAGCGGGAGAGCAGGAGACCCAGTACTTC.

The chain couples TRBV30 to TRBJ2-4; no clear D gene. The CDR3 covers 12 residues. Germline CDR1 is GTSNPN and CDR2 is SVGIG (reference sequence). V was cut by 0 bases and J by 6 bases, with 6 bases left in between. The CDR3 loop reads CAWSVEPNIQYF. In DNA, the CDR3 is TGTGCCTGGAGTGTAGAACCAAACATTCAGTACTTC.

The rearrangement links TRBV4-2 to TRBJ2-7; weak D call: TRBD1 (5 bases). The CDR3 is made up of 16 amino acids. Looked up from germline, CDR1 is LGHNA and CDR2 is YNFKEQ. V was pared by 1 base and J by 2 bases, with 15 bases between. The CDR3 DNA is TGTGCCAGCAGCCAAGTGGGGCAGGGTAGGACCTACGAGCAGTACTTC. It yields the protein CASSQVGQGRTYEQYF.

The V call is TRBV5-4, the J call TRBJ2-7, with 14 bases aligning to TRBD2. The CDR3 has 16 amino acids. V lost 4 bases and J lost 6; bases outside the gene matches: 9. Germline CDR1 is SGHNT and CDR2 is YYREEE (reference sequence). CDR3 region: CASSPGTSGSSPEQYF. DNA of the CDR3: TGTGCCAGCAGCCCAGGGACTAGCGGGAGTTCTCCCGAGCAGTACTTC.

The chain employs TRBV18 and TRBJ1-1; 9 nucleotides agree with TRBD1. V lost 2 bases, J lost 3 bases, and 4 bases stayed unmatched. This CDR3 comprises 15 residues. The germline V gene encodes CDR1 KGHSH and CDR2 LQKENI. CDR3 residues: CASSPRTGDDTEAFF. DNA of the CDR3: TGTGCCAGCTCACCAAGGACAGGGGACGACACTGAAGCTTTCTTT.

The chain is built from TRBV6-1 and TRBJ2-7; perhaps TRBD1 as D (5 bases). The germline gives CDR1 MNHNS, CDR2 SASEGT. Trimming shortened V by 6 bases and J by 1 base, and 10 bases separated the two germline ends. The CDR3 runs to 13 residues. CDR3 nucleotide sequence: TGTGCCAGCAGCCAGGGTGTTTCCTACGAGCAGTACTTC. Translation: CASSQGVSYEQYF.

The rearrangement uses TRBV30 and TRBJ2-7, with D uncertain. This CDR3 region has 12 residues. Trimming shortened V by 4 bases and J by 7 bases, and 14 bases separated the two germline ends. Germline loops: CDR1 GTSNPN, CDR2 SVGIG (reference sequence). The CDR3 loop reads CAWTNWNREQYF. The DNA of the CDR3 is TGTGCCTGGACCAACTGGAATAGGGAGCAGTACTTC. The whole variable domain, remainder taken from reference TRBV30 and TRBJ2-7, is SQTIHQWPATLVQPVGSPLSLECTVEGTSNPNLYWYRQAAGRGLQLLFYSVGIGQISSEVPQNLSASRPQDRQFILSSKKLLLSDSGFYLCAWTNWNREQYFGPGTRLTVT.

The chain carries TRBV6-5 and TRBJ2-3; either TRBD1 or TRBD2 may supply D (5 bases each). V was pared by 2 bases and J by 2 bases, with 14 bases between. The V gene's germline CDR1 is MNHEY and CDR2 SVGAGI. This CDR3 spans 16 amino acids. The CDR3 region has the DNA TGTGCCAGCAGTTACAGTGGGGACGGAATCACAGATACGCAGTATTTT. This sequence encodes CASSYSGDGITDTQYF.

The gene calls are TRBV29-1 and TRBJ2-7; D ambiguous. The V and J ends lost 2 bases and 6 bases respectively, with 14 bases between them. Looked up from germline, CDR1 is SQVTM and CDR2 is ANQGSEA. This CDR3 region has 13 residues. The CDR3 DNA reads TGCAGCGTTGAAACGACGACGGGTTCCGAGCAGTACTTC. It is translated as CSVETTTGSEQYF.

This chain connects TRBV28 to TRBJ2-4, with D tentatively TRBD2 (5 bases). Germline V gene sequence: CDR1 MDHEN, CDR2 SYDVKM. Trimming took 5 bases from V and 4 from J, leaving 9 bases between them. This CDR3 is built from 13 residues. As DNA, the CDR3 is TGTGCCAGCAGTCTACTAGGGAAAAACATTCAGTACTTC. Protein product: CASSLLGKNIQYF.